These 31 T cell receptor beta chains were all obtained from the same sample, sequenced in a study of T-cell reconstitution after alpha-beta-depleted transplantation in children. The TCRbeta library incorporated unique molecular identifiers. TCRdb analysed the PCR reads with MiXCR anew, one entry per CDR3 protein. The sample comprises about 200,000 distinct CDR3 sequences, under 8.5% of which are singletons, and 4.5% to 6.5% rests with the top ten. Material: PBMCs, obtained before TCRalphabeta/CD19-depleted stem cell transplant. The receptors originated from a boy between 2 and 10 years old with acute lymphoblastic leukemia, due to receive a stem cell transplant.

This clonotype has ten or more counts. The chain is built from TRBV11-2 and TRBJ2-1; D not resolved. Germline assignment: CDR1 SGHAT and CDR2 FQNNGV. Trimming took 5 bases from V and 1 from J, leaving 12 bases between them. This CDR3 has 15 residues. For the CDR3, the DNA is TGTGCCAGCAGCCCCCCAGGCAAATCCTACAATGAGCAGTTCTTC. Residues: CASSPPGKSYNEQFF.

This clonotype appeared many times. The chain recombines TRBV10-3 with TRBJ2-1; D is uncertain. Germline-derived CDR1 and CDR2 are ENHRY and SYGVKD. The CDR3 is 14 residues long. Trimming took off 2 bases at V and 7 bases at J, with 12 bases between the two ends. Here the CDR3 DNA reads TGTGCCATCAGTGAGGAGGCTAGGCGTAATGAGCAGTTCTTC. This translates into CAISEEARRNEQFF.

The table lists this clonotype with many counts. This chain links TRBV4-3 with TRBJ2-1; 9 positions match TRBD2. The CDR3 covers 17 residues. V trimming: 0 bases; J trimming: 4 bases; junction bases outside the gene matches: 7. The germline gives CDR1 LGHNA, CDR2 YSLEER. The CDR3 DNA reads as TGCGCCAGCAGCCAAGATACTCGCGGGAGGGGGTACAATGAGCAGTTCTTC. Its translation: CASSQDTRGRGYNEQFF.

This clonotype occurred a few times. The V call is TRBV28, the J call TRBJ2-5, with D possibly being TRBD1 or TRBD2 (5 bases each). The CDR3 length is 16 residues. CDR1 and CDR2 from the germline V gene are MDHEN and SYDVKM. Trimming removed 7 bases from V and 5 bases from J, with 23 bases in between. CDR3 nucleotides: TGTGCCAGCACGAGACTCGCAGGGATGGGGACGGAGACCCAGTACTTC. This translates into CASTRLAGMGTETQYF.

This CDR3 reads CASSPPNQPQHF. As DNA, the CDR3 is TGTGCCAGCAGTCCCCCGAATCAGCCCCAGCATTTT. J is TRBJ1-5 and V is TRBV28, with no clear D. V was trimmed by 5 bases and J by 4 bases, leaving 6 bases between them. Germline V gives CDR1 MDHEN, CDR2 SYDVKM. The CDR3 consists of 12 residues.

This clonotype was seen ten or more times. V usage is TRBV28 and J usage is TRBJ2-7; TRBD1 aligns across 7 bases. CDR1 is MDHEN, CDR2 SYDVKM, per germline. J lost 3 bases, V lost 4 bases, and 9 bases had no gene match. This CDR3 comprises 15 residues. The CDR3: CASSSQGQVNYEQYF. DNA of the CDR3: TGTGCCAGCAGTTCCCAAGGACAGGTCAACTACGAGCAGTACTTC.

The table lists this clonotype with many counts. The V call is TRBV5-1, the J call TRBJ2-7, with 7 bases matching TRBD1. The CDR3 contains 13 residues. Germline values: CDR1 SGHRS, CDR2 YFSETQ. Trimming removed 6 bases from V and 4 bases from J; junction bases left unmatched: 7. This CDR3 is CASMGQPSYEQYF. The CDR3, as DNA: TGCGCCAGCATGGGACAGCCCAGTTACGAGCAGTACTTC.

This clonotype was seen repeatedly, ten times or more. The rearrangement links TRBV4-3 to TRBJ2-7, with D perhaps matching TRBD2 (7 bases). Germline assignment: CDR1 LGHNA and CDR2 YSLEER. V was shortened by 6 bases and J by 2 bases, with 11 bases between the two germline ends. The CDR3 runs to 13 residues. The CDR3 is CASSQGRAYEQYF. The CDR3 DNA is TGCGCCAGCAGTCAGGGGAGGGCCTACGAGCAGTACTTC.

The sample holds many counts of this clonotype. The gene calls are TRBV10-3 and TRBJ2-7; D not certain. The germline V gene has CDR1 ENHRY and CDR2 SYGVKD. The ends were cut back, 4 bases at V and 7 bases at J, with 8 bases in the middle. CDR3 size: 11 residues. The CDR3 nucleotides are TGTGCCATCAGTGGGGGAAGGGAGCAGTACTTC. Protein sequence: CAISGGREQYF.

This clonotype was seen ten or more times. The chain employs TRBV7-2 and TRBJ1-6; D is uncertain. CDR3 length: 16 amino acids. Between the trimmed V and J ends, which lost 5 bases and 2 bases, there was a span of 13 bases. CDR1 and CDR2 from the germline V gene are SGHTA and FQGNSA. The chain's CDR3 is CASSPNLGTYNSPLHF. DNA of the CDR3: TGTGCCAGCAGCCCCAACCTCGGAACCTATAATTCACCCCTCCACTTT. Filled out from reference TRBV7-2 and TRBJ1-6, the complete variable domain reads GAGVSQSPSNKVTEKGKDVELRCDPISGHTALYWYRQSLGQGLEFLIYFQGNSAPDKSGLPSDRFSAERTGGSVSTLTIQRTQQEDSAVYLCASSPNLGTYNSPLHFGNGTRLTVT.

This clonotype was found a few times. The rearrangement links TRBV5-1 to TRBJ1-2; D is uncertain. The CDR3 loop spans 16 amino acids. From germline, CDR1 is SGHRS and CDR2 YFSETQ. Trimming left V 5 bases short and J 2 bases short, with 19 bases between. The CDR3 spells CASSGIGSSNNYGYTF. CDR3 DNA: TGCGCCAGCAGTGGGATTGGTTCCAGTAACAACTATGGCTACACCTTC.

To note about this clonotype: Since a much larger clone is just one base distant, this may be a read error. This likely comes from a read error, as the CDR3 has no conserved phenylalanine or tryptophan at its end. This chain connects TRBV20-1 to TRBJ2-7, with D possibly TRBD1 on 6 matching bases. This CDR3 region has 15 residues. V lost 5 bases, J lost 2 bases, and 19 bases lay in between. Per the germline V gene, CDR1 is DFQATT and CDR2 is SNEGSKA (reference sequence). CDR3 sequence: CSAFPTGPTPYEQYL. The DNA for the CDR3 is TGCAGTGCTTTCCCGACAGGCCCCACTCCCTACGAGCAGTACCTC.

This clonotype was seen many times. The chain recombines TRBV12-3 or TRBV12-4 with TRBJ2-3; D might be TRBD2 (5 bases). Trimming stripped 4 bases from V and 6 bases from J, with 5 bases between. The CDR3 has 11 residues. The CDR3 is CASSSGDTQYF. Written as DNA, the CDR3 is TGTGCCAGCAGTTCGGGGGATACGCAGTATTTT.

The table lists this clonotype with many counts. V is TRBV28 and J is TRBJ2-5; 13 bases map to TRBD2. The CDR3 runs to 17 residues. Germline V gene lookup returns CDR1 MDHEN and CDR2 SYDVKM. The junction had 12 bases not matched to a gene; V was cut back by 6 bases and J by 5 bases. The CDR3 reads CASSPGTSGTNVETQYF. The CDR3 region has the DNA TGTGCCAGCAGCCCCGGGACTAGCGGGACGAATGTGGAGACCCAGTACTTC. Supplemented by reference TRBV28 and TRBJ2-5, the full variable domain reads DVKVTQSSRYLVKRTGEKVFLECVQDMDHENMFWYRQDPGLGLRLIYFSYDVKMKEKGDIPEGYSVSREKKERFSLILESASTNQTSMYLCASSPGTSGTNVETQYFGPGTRLLVL.

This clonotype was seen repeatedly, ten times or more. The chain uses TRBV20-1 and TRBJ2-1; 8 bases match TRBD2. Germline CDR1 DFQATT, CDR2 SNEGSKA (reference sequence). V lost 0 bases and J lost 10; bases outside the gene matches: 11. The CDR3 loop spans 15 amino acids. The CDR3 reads CSARELPPPSGEQFF. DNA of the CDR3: TGCAGTGCTAGAGAGCTCCCACCTCCTAGCGGGGAGCAGTTCTTC.

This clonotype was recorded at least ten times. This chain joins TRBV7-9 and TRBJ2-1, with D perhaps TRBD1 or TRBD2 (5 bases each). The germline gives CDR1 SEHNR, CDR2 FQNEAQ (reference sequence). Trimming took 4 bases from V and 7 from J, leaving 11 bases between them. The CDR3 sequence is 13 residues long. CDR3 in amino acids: CASSSRGLNEQFF. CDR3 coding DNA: TGTGCCAGCAGCTCCCGGGGCTTGAATGAGCAGTTCTTC.

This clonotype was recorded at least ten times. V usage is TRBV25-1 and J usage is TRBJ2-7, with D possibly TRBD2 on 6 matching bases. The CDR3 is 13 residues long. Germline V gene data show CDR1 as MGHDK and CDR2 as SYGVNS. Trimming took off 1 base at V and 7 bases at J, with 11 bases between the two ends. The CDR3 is CASSEWRGSEQYF. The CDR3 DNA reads TGTGCCAGCAGTGAATGGCGGGGTTCGGAGCAGTACTTC.

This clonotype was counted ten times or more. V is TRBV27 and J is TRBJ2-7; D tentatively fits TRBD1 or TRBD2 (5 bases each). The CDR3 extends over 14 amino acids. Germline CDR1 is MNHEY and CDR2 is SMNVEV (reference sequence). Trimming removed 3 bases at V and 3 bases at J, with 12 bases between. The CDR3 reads CASSFQGPIYEQYF. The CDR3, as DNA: TGTGCCAGCAGTTTCCAGGGACCCATCTACGAGCAGTACTTC.

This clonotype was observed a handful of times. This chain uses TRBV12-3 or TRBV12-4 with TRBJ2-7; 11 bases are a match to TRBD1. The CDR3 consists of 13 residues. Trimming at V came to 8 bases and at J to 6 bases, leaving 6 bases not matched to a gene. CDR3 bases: TGTGCCAGCCGGGGGGACAGGGGGGGCGAGCAGTACTTC. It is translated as CASRGDRGGEQYF.

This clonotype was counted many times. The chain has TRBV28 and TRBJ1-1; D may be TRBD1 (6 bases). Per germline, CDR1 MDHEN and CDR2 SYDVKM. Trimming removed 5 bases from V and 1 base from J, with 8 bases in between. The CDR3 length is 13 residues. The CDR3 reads CASSIQGNTEAFF. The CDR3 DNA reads TGTGCCAGCAGTATACAGGGGAACACTGAAGCTTTCTTT.

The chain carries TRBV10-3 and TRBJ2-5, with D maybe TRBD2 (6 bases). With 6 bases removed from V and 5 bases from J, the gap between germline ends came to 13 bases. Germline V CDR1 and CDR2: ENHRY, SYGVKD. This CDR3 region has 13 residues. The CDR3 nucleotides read TGTGCCATCAGCCAGGTGGCGGGGGAGACCCAGTACTTC. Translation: CAISQVAGETQYF.

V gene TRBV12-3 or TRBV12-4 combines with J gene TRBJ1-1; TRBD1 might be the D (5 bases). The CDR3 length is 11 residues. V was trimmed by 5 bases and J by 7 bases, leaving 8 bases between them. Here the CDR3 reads CASSLRGEAFF. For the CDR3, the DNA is TGTGCCAGCAGTCTTAGGGGTGAAGCTTTCTTT.

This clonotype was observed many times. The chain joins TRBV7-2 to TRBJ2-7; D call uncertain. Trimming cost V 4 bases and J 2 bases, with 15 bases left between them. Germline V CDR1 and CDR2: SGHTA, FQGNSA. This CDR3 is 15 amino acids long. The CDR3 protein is CASSSPGHSPYEQYF. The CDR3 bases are TGTGCCAGCAGCTCACCAGGCCACAGCCCCTACGAGCAGTACTTC.

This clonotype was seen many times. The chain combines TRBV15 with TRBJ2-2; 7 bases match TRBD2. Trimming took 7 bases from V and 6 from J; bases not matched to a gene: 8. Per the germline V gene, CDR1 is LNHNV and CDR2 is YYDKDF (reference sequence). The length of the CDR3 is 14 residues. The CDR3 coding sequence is TGTGCCACCAACTATGGGGGGGTTTCCGGGGAGCTGTTTTTT. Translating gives CATNYGGVSGELFF.

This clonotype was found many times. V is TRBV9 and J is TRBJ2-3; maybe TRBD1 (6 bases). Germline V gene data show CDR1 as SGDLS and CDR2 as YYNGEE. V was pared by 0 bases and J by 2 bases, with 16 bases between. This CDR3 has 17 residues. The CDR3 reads CASSVDPTGHSTDTQYF. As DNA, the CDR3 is TGTGCCAGCAGCGTAGACCCGACAGGCCACTCCACAGATACGCAGTATTTT.

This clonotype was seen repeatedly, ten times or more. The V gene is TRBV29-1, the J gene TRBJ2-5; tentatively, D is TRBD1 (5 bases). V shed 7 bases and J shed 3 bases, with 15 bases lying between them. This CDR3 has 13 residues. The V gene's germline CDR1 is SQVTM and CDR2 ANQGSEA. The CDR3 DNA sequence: TGCAGCGGAGCCCGACAGCAAAAAGAGACCCAGTACTTC. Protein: CSGARQQKETQYF.

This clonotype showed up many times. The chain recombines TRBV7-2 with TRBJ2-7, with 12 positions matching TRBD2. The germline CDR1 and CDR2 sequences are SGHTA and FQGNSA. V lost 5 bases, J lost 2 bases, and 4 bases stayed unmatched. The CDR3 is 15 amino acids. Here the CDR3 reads CASSILAGGAYEQYF. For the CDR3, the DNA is TGTGCCAGCAGCATACTAGCGGGGGGAGCCTACGAGCAGTACTTC. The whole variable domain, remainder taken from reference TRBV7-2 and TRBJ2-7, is GAGVSQSPSNKVTEKGKDVELRCDPISGHTALYWYRQSLGQGLEFLIYFQGNSAPDKSGLPSDRFSAERTGGSVSTLTIQRTQQEDSAVYLCASSILAGGAYEQYFGPGTRLTVT.

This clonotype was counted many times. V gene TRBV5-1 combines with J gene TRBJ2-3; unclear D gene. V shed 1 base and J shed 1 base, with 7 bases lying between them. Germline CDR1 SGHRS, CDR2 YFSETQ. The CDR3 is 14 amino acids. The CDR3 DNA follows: TGCGCCAGCAGCTTGCTAGGAGGCACAGATACGCAGTATTTT. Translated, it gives CASSLLGGTDTQYF.

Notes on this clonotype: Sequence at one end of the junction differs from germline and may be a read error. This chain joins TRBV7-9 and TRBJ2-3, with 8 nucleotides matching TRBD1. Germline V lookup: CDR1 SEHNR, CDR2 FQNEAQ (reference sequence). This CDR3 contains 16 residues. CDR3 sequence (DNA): TGTCCCAGCAGCCACCCCCAAGGACAGGGCGCAGATACGCAGTATTTT. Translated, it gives CPSSHPQGQGADTQYF.

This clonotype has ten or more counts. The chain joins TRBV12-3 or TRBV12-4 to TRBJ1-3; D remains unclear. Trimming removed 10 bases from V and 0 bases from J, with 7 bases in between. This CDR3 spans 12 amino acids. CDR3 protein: CAIHVSGNTIYF. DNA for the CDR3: TGTGCCATACATGTCTCTGGAAACACCATATATTTT.

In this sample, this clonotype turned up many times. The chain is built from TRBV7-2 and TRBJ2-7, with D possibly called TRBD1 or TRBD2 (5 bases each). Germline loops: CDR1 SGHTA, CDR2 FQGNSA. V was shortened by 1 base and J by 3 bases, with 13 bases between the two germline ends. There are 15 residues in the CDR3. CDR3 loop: CASSLEVRGLYEQYF. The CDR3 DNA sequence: TGTGCCAGCAGCTTAGAGGTCCGGGGCCTCTACGAGCAGTACTTC.